A selection of T cell receptor beta chains follows, all from one sample in a study of T-cell reconstitution after alpha-beta-depleted transplantation in children. TCRdb processed the PCR reads anew with MiXCR; each CDR3 protein has one entry. The sample has approximately 190,000 distinct CDR3 sequences, around 5.9% seen once; the top ten hold roughly 4.7%. Material: PBMCs, obtained before TCRalphabeta/CD19-depleted stem cell transplant. Receptors originate from a girl under two years old with combined immunodeficiency, due to receive a stem cell transplant. Both conserved end residues are part of each CDR3. D genes are given only for firm matches. Expanded clones get a size class; other rows say once, few or many, or leave the size out.

d_gene	v_gene	j_gene	abundance	CDR3aa	CDR3nt
NA	TRBV5-4	TRBJ1-2	many	CASSSPNYGYTF	TGTGCCAGCAGCAGCCCTAACTATGGCTACACCTTC
TRBD1	TRBV9	TRBJ2-1	few	CASSVGDSPYNEQFF	TGTGCCAGCAGCGTAGGGGACAGTCCCTACAATGAGCAGTTCTTC
NA	TRBV20-1	TRBJ2-2	many	CSARGQVLTGALFSNTGELFF	TGCAGTGCTAGAGGTCAGGTGCTAACGGGGGCCCTCTTCTCGAACACCGGGGAGCTGTTTTTT
NA	TRBV2	TRBJ1-2	NA	CACSSARWSGGLNYGYTF	TGTGCCTGCAGTTCCGCACGATGGAGTGGGGGGCTTAACTATGGCTACACCTTC
TRBD1	TRBV4-3	TRBJ2-7	NA	CASSQEGTGIYEQYF	TGCGCCAGCAGCCAAGAGGGGACAGGGATCTACGAGCAGTACTTC
NA	TRBV6-1	TRBJ2-7	many	CASSEDHFLTYEQYF	TGTGCCAGCAGTGAGGATCATTTCCTAACCTACGAGCAGTACTTC
TRBD1	TRBV5-6	TRBJ1-1	many	CASSSTLTGVVTEAFF	TGTGCCAGCAGCTCGACTCTTACAGGGGTGGTCACTGAAGCTTTCTTT
NA	TRBV12-3/TRBV12-4	TRBJ2-1	many	CASSLGVGLYNEQFF	TGTGCCAGCAGTTTAGGGGTTGGACTTTACAATGAGCAGTTCTTC
NA	TRBV13	TRBJ2-2	many	CASSLKLKKYTGELFF	TGTGCCAGCAGTTTAAAATTAAAAAAGTACACCGGGGAGCTGTTTTTT
NA	TRBV12-3/TRBV12-4	TRBJ1-3	NA	CACSFMPVFRSSGNTIYF	TGTGCCTGCAGCTTCATGCCCGTGTTCAGGAGCTCTGGAAACACCATATATTTT
TRBD1	TRBV29-1	TRBJ2-3	many	CSVRDRGMADTQYF	TGCAGCGTTCGGGACAGGGGGATGGCAGATACGCAGTATTTT
NA	TRBV7-8	TRBJ2-1	many	CASSLGRVREDNEQFF	TGTGCCAGCAGCTTAGGCAGGGTAAGGGAAGACAATGAGCAGTTCTTC
NA	TRBV28	TRBJ2-3	many	CASSLLVSYTDTQYF	TGTGCCAGCAGTTTGTTGGTCTCGTACACAGATACGCAGTATTTT
TRBD2	TRBV29-1	TRBJ2-1	many	CSAGGTSGFSYNEQFF	TGCAGCGCGGGAGGGACTAGCGGGTTCTCCTACAATGAGCAGTTCTTC
NA	TRBV7-2	TRBJ2-3	few	CASSTGHLDTQYF	TGTGCCAGCAGCACCGGACACCTAGATACGCAGTATTTT
TRBD2	TRBV11-1	TRBJ2-3	many	CASSKQAASGKQADTQYF	TGTGCCAGCAGCAAACAAGCGGCTAGCGGGAAGCAGGCAGATACGCAGTATTTT
NA	TRBV4-3	TRBJ2-1	few	CASSQDPWGNEQFF	TGCGCCAGCAGCCAAGACCCTTGGGGTAATGAGCAGTTCTTC
NA	TRBV29-1	TRBJ2-2	many	CSVEAVANTGELFF	TGCAGCGTTGAGGCAGTCGCGAACACCGGGGAGCTGTTTTTT
NA	TRBV19	TRBJ2-2	many	CASSIDALNTGELFF	TGTGCCAGTAGTATAGATGCGTTAAACACCGGGGAGCTGTTTTTT
TRBD1	TRBV5-1	TRBJ2-7	many	CASSLAQGAIEQYF	TGCGCCAGCAGCTTGGCTCAGGGGGCCATCGAGCAGTACTTC
NA	TRBV10-3	TRBJ2-7	many	CAISEPSSYEQYF	TGTGCCATCAGTGAGCCGAGCTCCTACGAGCAGTACTTC
TRBD1	TRBV5-5	TRBJ1-2	many	CASSQTGTPYYGYTF	TGTGCCAGCAGCCAGACAGGGACCCCTTACTATGGCTACACCTTC
NA	TRBV27	TRBJ2-7	many	CASSQRGGGYYEQYF	TGTGCCAGCAGCCAACGTGGGGGCGGTTACTACGAGCAGTACTTC
NA	TRBV5-8	TRBJ2-1	many	CASSSNLGYEQFF	TGTGCCAGCAGCTCCAATCTAGGGTATGAGCAGTTCTTC
TRBD1	TRBV7-8	TRBJ2-7	NA	CASSLNLGGKYEQYF	TGTGCCAGCAGCTTAAATCTAGGGGGCAAGTACGAGCAGTACTTC
NA	TRBV7-8	TRBJ2-3	few	CASSYPRGLTDTQYF	TGTGCCAGCAGCTACCCTAGGGGCTTGACAGATACGCAGTATTTT
NA	TRBV28	TRBJ2-7	many	CASSTHRYGLYEQYF	TGTGCCAGCAGCACTCACAGGTATGGCCTCTACGAGCAGTACTTC
NA	TRBV4-1	TRBJ2-4	many	CASSQDFPWDIQYF	TGCGCCAGCAGCCAAGACTTCCCATGGGACATTCAGTACTTC
NA	TRBV20-1	TRBJ2-7	many	CSARDNSGENYEQYF	TGCAGTGCTAGAGATAATTCGGGGGAGAACTACGAGCAGTACTTC
TRBD2	TRBV20-1	TRBJ2-7	many	CSARVWMAGGLSYEQYF	TGCAGTGCTAGAGTCTGGATGGCGGGAGGCCTCTCCTACGAGCAGTACTTC
NA	TRBV7-9	TRBJ2-7	many	CASTHETSPYEQYF	TGTGCCAGCACCCACGAGACTAGTCCGTACGAGCAGTACTTC
NA	TRBV5-1	TRBJ2-2	many	CASSLEALGGNTGELFF	TGCGCCAGCAGCTTGGAGGCACTAGGAGGGAACACCGGGGAGCTGTTTTTT
NA	TRBV4-2	TRBJ2-2	NA	CASSPEGLTNTGELFF	TGTGCCAGCAGCCCAGAGGGGCTTACGAACACCGGGGAGCTGTTTTTT
NA	TRBV5-1	TRBJ2-2	many	CASSLEVPGELFF	TGCGCCAGCAGCTTGGAAGTCCCCGGGGAGCTGTTTTTT
NA	TRBV5-2	TRBJ2-7	NA	CARGSGQVLYEEQYF	TGTGCCAGGGGCTCCGGACAGGTGCTCTACGAGGAGCAGTACTTC
NA	TRBV6-1	TRBJ1-2	NA	CASSRLMSPETDDNYGYTF	TGTGCCAGCAGTAGGCTGATGAGTCCGGAGACAGATGATAACTATGGCTACACCTTC
NA	TRBV12-3/TRBV12-4	TRBJ2-2	many	CASSSNTGELFF	TGTGCCAGCAGTTCTAACACCGGGGAGCTGTTTTTT
NA	TRBV7-9	TRBJ2-4	NA	CASSPIMGARAKNIQYF	TGTGCCAGCAGCCCCATTATGGGGGCGAGGGCCAAAAACATTCAGTACTTC
NA	TRBV6-5	TRBJ2-5	many	CASSYSIYPKETQYF	TGTGCCAGCAGTTACTCGATTTATCCTAAGGAGACCCAGTACTTC
NA	TRBV7-8	TRBJ2-3	many	CASSLGQAEGDTQYF	TGTGCCAGCAGCTTAGGACAGGCGGAGGGAGATACGCAGTATTTT
NA	TRBV7-8	TRBJ2-5	many	CASSLGRTKKETQYF	TGTGCCAGCAGCTTAGGGAGGACCAAAAAAGAGACCCAGTACTTC
TRBD2	TRBV2	TRBJ2-1	many	CASTRTGTSVNEQFF	TGTGCCAGCACACGAACCGGGACTAGCGTGAATGAGCAGTTCTTC
NA	TRBV7-9	TRBJ1-2	many	CASGLSYTF	TGTGCCAGCGGATTATCCTACACCTTC
TRBD2	TRBV6-1	TRBJ2-1	many	CASSHSGGAGDEQFF	TGTGCCAGCAGTCATAGCGGGGGGGCCGGGGATGAGCAGTTCTTC
NA	TRBV29-1	TRBJ2-7	many	CSVEGRTDSYEQYF	TGCAGCGTTGAAGGACGGACCGATTCCTACGAGCAGTACTTC
TRBD2	TRBV29-1	TRBJ2-1	NA	CSVRTSIYEQFF	TGCAGCGTCCGGACTAGCATATATGAGCAGTTCTTC
NA	TRBV29-1	TRBJ2-2	many	CSVDRETGELFF	TGCAGCGTTGACAGGGAAACCGGGGAGCTGTTTTTT
NA	TRBV20-1	TRBJ2-5	NA	CSAPSPSQETQYF	TGCAGTGCTCCCTCTCCCTCCCAAGAGACCCAGTACTTC
NA	TRBV12-3/TRBV12-4	TRBJ2-1	many	CASSFLVNEQFF	TGTGCCAGCAGTTTTCTGGTCAATGAGCAGTTCTTC
NA	TRBV7-9	TRBJ1-5	many	CASSLEGYSNQPQHF	TGTGCCAGCAGCTTAGAGGGCTATAGCAATCAGCCCCAGCATTTT